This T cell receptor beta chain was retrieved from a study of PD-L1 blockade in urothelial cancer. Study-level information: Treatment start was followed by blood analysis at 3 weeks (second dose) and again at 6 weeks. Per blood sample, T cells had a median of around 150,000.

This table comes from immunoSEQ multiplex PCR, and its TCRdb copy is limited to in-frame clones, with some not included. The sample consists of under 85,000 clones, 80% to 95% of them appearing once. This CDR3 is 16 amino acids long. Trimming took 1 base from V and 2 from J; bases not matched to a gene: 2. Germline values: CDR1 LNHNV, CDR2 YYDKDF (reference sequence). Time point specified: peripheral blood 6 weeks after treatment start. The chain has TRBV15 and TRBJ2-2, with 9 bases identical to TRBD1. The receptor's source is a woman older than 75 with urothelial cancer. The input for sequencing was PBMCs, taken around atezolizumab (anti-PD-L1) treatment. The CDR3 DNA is TGTGCCACCAGCAGAGGGGGACAGGGAAACACCGGGGAGCTGTTTTTT. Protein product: CATSRGGQGNTGELFF.